These 7 T cell receptor beta chains share one sample of origin, sequenced in a study of shared clonotypes between healthy human individuals. Clones were read by immunoSEQ multiplex PCR, and TCRdb kept only the in-frame ones, dropping some. The sample contains roughly 2,500,000 clones, 93% of which appear only once. The material sequenced was naive CD4+ T cells from PBMCs. Subset reported: CD45RA+ positively selected. The receptors shown here come from a man between 18 and 35 years old in good health. Some clones in this sample may be carry-over from other donors' samples.

This rearrangement joins TRBV29-1 to TRBJ2-3; D might be TRBD1 or TRBD2, each matching 6 bases. Germline loops: CDR1 SQVTM, CDR2 ANQGSEA. V shed 4 bases and J shed 1 base, with 12 bases lying between them. This CDR3 is built from 14 residues. The chain's CDR3 is CSVAGAGRTDTQYF. The CDR3 DNA is TGCAGCGTTGCGGGGGCAGGCCGCACAGATACGCAGTATTTT.

The V and J genes are TRBV5-8 and TRBJ2-1; D is uncertain. Germline loops: CDR1 SGHTS, CDR2 YDEGEE. CDR3 length: 18 amino acids. The V end was cut by 4 bases, the J end by 0 bases, with 20 bases between. The CDR3 coding sequence is TGTGCCAGCAGCCCACCCCCCTGGCGGAGATACTCCTACAATGAGCAGTTCTTC. Protein: CASSPPPWRRYSYNEQFF.

The chain is built from TRBV7-9 and TRBJ2-7; no reliable D call. This CDR3 comprises 16 residues. Germline V gene lookup returns CDR1 SEHNR and CDR2 FQNEAQ (reference sequence). V was clipped by 0 bases and J by 5 bases, with 17 bases between them. CDR3 in amino acids: CASSLASSVRRDEQYF. Written as DNA, the CDR3 is TGTGCCAGCAGCTTAGCGTCCAGCGTCAGAAGGGACGAGCAGTACTTC.

The chain employs TRBV9 and TRBJ2-2; D is possibly TRBD2 (5 bases). V lost 0 bases, J lost 8 bases, and 11 bases lay in between. Germline V gene lookup returns CDR1 SGDLS and CDR2 YYNGEE. The CDR3 extends over 14 amino acids. CDR3 amino acids: CASSVELVAGELFF. For the CDR3, the DNA is TGTGCCAGCAGCGTAGAACTAGTCGCGGGGGAGCTGTTTTTT. Full variable domain (outside the CDR3, taken from reference TRBV9 and TRBJ2-2): DSGVTQTPKHLITATGQRVTLRCSPRSGDLSVYWYQQSLDQGLQFLIQYYNGEERAKGNILERFSAQQFPDLHSELNLSSLELGDSALYFCASSVELVAGELFFGEGSRLTVL.

The chain couples TRBV29-1 to TRBJ2-7, with a tentative D call TRBD1 (5 bases). The CDR3 loop spans 13 amino acids. V was trimmed by 7 bases and J by 0 bases, leaving 13 bases between them. The germline CDR1 and CDR2 sequences are SQVTM and ANQGSEA. CDR3 DNA sequence: TGCAGCGCCGTAACAGGTAGCTCCTACGAGCAGTACTTC. This translates into CSAVTGSSYEQYF.

V usage is TRBV30 and J usage is TRBJ1-3; no clear D. Germline CDR1 reads GTSNPN; CDR2 reads SVGIG (reference sequence). Trimming removed 2 bases at V and 6 bases at J, with 8 bases between. CDR3 length: 12 residues. The CDR3 is CAWSTRANTIYF. The CDR3 nucleotides are TGTGCCTGGAGTACAAGAGCAAACACCATATATTTT. Full variable domain (rest looked up from reference TRBV30 and TRBJ1-3): SQTIHQWPATLVQPVGSPLSLECTVEGTSNPNLYWYRQAAGRGLQLLFYSVGIGQISSEVPQNLSASRPQDRQFILSSKKLLLSDSGFYLCAWSTRANTIYFGEGSWLTVV.

To note about this clone: Other DNA sequences of this sample code for an identical CDR3. This rearrangement joins TRBV29-1 to TRBJ2-5, with D tentatively TRBD2 (6 bases). The CDR3 consists of 12 residues. Looked up from germline, CDR1 is SQVTM and CDR2 is ANQGSEA. V was pared by 1 base and J by 5 bases, with 8 bases between. CDR3 loop: CSVEGAGETQYF. CDR3 DNA: TGCAGCGTTGAAGGGGCGGGGGAGACCCAGTACTTC.